This T cell receptor (beta chain) came from a study of shared clonotypes between healthy human individuals. Findings and caveats of the study: In general, naive subsets displayed greater estimated richness than memory subsets did. With four donors compared, around 5% of naive CD4 clonotypes were shared.

Terminally differentiated effector memory CD45RA+ cells were left out of the naive CD8 fraction, which was CD45RO-negative and positively selected for CCR7. The study drew all its donors from Caucasian adults living in Nashville, Tennessee. Regarding this clone: Its antigen is still unknown.

CDR3 length: 11 residues. The germline V gene has CDR1 DFQATT and CDR2 SNEGSKA (reference sequence). Trimming pared 5 bases from V and 6 bases from J, leaving 11 bases between. The authors ran the assay at deep level. The data were produced by immunoSEQ multiplex PCR, yet TCRdb's version contains in-frame clones alone and is incomplete. This sample has about 2 million clones, with approximately 95% found just once. Input material: naive CD8+ T cells sorted from blood. This TCR came from a man younger than 35 in good health. The rearrangement joins TRBV20-1 to TRBJ2-7; D assignment may be TRBD1 or TRBD2 (5 bases each). The CDR3 region is CSAYQGVEQYF. CDR3 nucleotide sequence: TGCAGTGCTTATCAGGGAGTCGAGCAGTACTTC.